One T cell receptor (beta chain) is described in this entry. The data stem from a study of T cell changes during pregnancy in multiple sclerosis. TCRdb's copy holds only in-frame clones and misses some; the assay was immunoSEQ multiplex PCR. The sample carries more than 80,000 clones, 85% to 95% recorded once. The CDR3 is 17 amino acids. Germline V lookup: CDR1 LNHDA, CDR2 SQIVND (reference sequence). Unmatched junction bases numbered 9, after V lost 4 bases and J lost 0 bases. The V gene is TRBV19, the J gene TRBJ1-5; 7 positions agree with TRBD1. This specimen consisted of peripheral blood, obtained after pregnancy. The sequence was obtained from a female donor with multiple sclerosis, enrolled in a pregnancy study. This CDR3 reads CASSSRGQVYSNQPQHF. The DNA for the CDR3 is TGTGCCAGTAGTAGTCGCGGACAGGTGTATAGCAATCAGCCCCAGCATTTT.